Below, 22 T cell receptor beta chains from the same sample are listed, as sequenced in a study of identical twins. TCRdb used MiXCR to reprocess the 5' RACE reads, holding one entry per CDR3 protein. The table has under 800,000 distinct CDR3 sequences, around 20% seen once. These data are also associated with another study on T cells expressing NK-cell markers.

Sequenced input: PBMCs. Source of these receptors: a woman aged 18-30 years in good health.

This chain connects TRBV20-1 to TRBJ2-5, with a possible D match to TRBD1 (6 bases). There are 14 residues in the CDR3. Germline values: CDR1 DFQATT, CDR2 SNEGSKA (reference sequence). V lost 6 bases, J lost 3 bases, and 17 bases lay in between. Here the CDR3 reads CSAPPINREETQYF. The CDR3, as DNA: TGCAGTGCCCCACCGATTAACAGGGAAGAGACCCAGTACTTC.

A few counts support this clonotype. The chain couples TRBV15 to TRBJ1-1; 9 bases line up with TRBD1. This CDR3 has 17 amino acids. Germline loops: CDR1 LNHNV, CDR2 YYDKDF (reference sequence). The V and J ends lost 3 bases and 0 bases, in that order; junction bases with no gene match: 8. The CDR3, as DNA: TGTGCCACCAGCAGGGGGGGGACAGGGTACCTGAACACTGAAGCTTTCTTT. It codes for CATSRGGTGYLNTEAFF.

The chain carries TRBV3-1 and TRBJ1-2; unclear D gene. CDR3 length: 13 amino acids. Germline assignment: CDR1 LGHDT and CDR2 YNNKEL (reference sequence). V lost 7 bases to trimming and J lost 3 bases, with 12 bases between them. CDR3 sequence: CASNHLGHYGYTF. DNA for the CDR3: TGTGCCAGCAACCACCTCGGGCACTATGGCTACACCTTC.

This sequence joins TRBV9 and TRBJ2-3, with 8 bases fitting TRBD2. The ends lost 4 bases at V and 0 bases at J; junction bases unmatched: 7. This CDR3 is 16 amino acids long. Germline loops: CDR1 SGDLS, CDR2 YYNGEE. The CDR3 DNA sequence: TGTGCCAGCAGCACCCAGCGGGAGACTAGCACAGATACGCAGTATTTT. Residues: CASSTQRETSTDTQYF.

V usage is TRBV7-2 and J usage is TRBJ2-3, with 10 bases identical to TRBD2. Germline V gene sequence: CDR1 SGHTA, CDR2 FQGNSA. The V gene end was trimmed by 4 bases and the J gene end by 6 bases; junction bases not matched to a gene: 7. This CDR3 contains 15 residues. For the CDR3, the DNA is TGTGCCAGCAGCTCCCCTAGCGGGAGTTTGGATACGCAGTATTTT. It specifies CASSSPSGSLDTQYF.

Only a few counts were recorded for this clonotype. CDR3 region: CASSMGRTATNEKLFF. CDR3 nucleotides: TGTGCCAGTAGTATGGGCAGGACAGCAACTAATGAAAAACTGTTTTTT. The chain is built from TRBV19 and TRBJ1-4; TRBD1 is a possible D gene (6 bases). This CDR3 is 16 amino acids long. V lost 3 bases, J lost 0 bases, and 11 bases lay in between. Germline CDR1 is LNHDA and CDR2 is SQIVND (reference sequence).

The chain links TRBV6-4 to TRBJ2-1, with 9 bases aligning to TRBD1. After removal of 7 bases from V and 7 bases from J, the junction contained 8 bases not matched to a gene. Germline-derived CDR1 and CDR2 are MRHNA and SNTAGT. This CDR3 has 14 amino acids. CDR3 DNA: TGTGCCAGCACGGAATCGACAGGGGGAAATGAGCAGTTCTTC. This sequence encodes CASTESTGGNEQFF.

This clonotype was seen a few times. This sequence joins TRBV5-6 and TRBJ1-4, with D unresolved. The CDR3 sequence is 13 residues long. Germline V gene sequence: CDR1 SGHDT, CDR2 YYEEEE. Trimming left V 4 bases short and J 5 bases short, with 9 bases between. The CDR3 sequence is CASSQRRNEKLFF. CDR3 DNA: TGTGCCAGCAGCCAGCGACGGAATGAAAAACTGTTTTTT.

This clonotype occurred a few times. The chain carries TRBV6-1 and TRBJ2-1; 9 bases line up with TRBD1. The CDR3 sequence is 16 residues long. Germline CDR1 MNHNS, CDR2 SASEGT. Unmatched junction bases numbered 12, after V lost 6 bases and J lost 6 bases. The CDR3 spells CASSPSAGQGANEQFF. The CDR3 nucleotides are TGTGCCAGCAGCCCCTCGGCGGGACAGGGAGCCAATGAGCAGTTCTTC.

This sequence joins TRBV20-1 and TRBJ2-7, with 8 bases matching TRBD2. The CDR3 length is 15 residues. Germline lookup yields CDR1 DFQATT and CDR2 SNEGSKA (reference sequence). The junction had 10 bases not matched to a gene; V was cut back by 5 bases and J by 1 base. The CDR3 DNA is TGCAGTGCTCACCCAGCGGGAGTTGGTTCCTACGAGCAGTACTTC. Amino acid sequence: CSAHPAGVGSYEQYF.

In this sample, this clonotype turned up a few times. The CDR3 coding sequence is TGTGCCAGCAGCCCAGACAGGGGAAGATCCTACGAGCAGTACTTC. It yields the protein CASSPDRGRSYEQYF. V usage is TRBV12-3 or TRBV12-4 and J usage is TRBJ2-7; TRBD1 matches 8 bases. CDR3 length equals 15 residues. V shed 6 bases and J 1 base; nucleotides not matched to a gene: 8.

This clonotype has just a few counts. This rearrangement joins TRBV7-6 to TRBJ2-5; tentative D call: TRBD2 (6 bases). Trimming removed 4 bases at V and 5 bases at J, with 20 bases between. Germline CDR1 reads SGHVS; CDR2 reads FNYEAQ. This CDR3 has 16 amino acids. The DNA of the CDR3 is TGTGCCAGCAGCTCGCCGGGGACTGGGGATTTCGAGACCCAGTACTTC. Encoded protein: CASSSPGTGDFETQYF.

This clonotype was observed at least ten times. The V gene is TRBV12-3 or TRBV12-4, the J gene TRBJ1-2; the D is unclear. V shed 5 bases and J shed 8 bases, with 18 bases lying between them. This CDR3 has 14 residues. The CDR3 region has the DNA TGTGCCAGCAGTCCCCCCGGAAGGCTCGGAGGCTACACCTTC. Translating gives CASSPPGRLGGYTF.

The rearrangement joins TRBV20-1 to TRBJ2-5, with D perhaps TRBD1 (6 bases). CDR3 length equals 13 residues. Germline-derived CDR1 and CDR2 are DFQATT and SNEGSKA (reference sequence). Trimming shortened V by 7 bases and J by 4 bases, and 16 bases separated the two germline ends. CDR3 sequence (DNA): TGCAGTGTTAAAACAGGGTTAGGAGAGACCCAGTACTTC. It codes for CSVKTGLGETQYF.

This clonotype was picked up many times. This chain links TRBV20-1 with TRBJ1-5; D is uncertain. The length of the CDR3 is 13 residues. The germline V gene has CDR1 DFQATT and CDR2 SNEGSKA (reference sequence). Trimming pared 4 bases from V and 5 bases from J, leaving 12 bases between. The CDR3 DNA reads as TGCAGTGCTAATATCCAAGCCGATCAGCCCCAGCATTTT. This gives the protein CSANIQADQPQHF.

V and J are TRBV5-1 and TRBJ2-1, with D maybe TRBD2 (5 bases). CDR3 length: 15 residues. Per the germline V gene, CDR1 is SGHRS and CDR2 is YFSETQ. Trimming took off 0 bases at V and 6 bases at J, with 13 bases between the two ends. CDR3 sequence reads: CASSLDGPRGNEQFF. The DNA of the CDR3 is TGCGCCAGCAGCTTGGACGGACCCCGGGGCAATGAGCAGTTCTTC.

This chain links TRBV9 with TRBJ2-1, with TRBD1 identical over 11 bases. This CDR3 is built from 16 residues. Trimming at V came to 0 bases and at J to 9 bases, leaving 8 bases not matched to a gene. The V gene's germline CDR1 is SGDLS and CDR2 YYNGEE. The chain's CDR3 is CASSVDPDRGLGEQFF. In DNA, the CDR3 is TGTGCCAGCAGCGTAGACCCGGACAGGGGGCTCGGTGAGCAGTTCTTC. Filled out from reference TRBV9 and TRBJ2-1, the complete variable domain reads DSGVTQTPKHLITATGQRVTLRCSPRSGDLSVYWYQQSLDQGLQFLIQYYNGEERAKGNILERFSAQQFPDLHSELNLSSLELGDSALYFCASSVDPDRGLGEQFFGPGTRLTVL.

V is TRBV29-1 and J is TRBJ1-1; D is unclear. Between the trimmed V and J ends, which lost 7 bases and 0 bases, there was a span of 12 bases. Per the germline V gene, CDR1 is SQVTM and CDR2 is ANQGSEA. The CDR3 has 13 amino acids. The CDR3 protein is CSAGEDMNTEAFF. CDR3 DNA sequence: TGCAGCGCTGGGGAAGATATGAACACTGAAGCTTTCTTT.

This clonotype showed up just a few times. The chain has TRBV7-2 and TRBJ2-3; D unclear. This CDR3 has 14 amino acids. CDR1 SGHTA and CDR2 FQGNSA come from the germline V gene. V dropped 5 bases and J dropped 2 bases, with 11 bases sitting between them. The DNA for the CDR3 is TGTGCCAGCAGCCCCATGACTCTCACAGATACGCAGTATTTT. It encodes CASSPMTLTDTQYF. The variable domain in full, with the rest retrieved from reference TRBV7-2 and TRBJ2-3, is GAGVSQSPSNKVTEKGKDVELRCDPISGHTALYWYRQSLGQGLEFLIYFQGNSAPDKSGLPSDRFSAERTGGSVSTLTIQRTQQEDSAVYLCASSPMTLTDTQYFGPGTRLTVL.

The gene calls are TRBV15 and TRBJ2-5, with 10 bases identical to TRBD1. Unmatched junction bases numbered 4, after V lost 1 base and J lost 2 bases. Germline V gene sequence: CDR1 LNHNV, CDR2 YYDKDF (reference sequence). The CDR3 extends over 16 amino acids. In DNA form, the CDR3 reads TGTGCCACCAGCAGAGGAGACAGGGGGCAGCAAGAGACCCAGTACTTC. It encodes CATSRGDRGQQETQYF. Drawing the rest from reference TRBV15 and TRBJ2-5, the complete variable domain is DAMVIQNPRYQVTQFGKPVTLSCSQTLNHNVMYWYQQKSSQAPKLLFHYYDKDFNNEADTPDNFQSRRPNTSFCFLDIRSPGLGDTAMYLCATSRGDRGQQETQYFGPGTRLLVL.

The chain combines TRBV5-1 with TRBJ2-5; 7 nucleotides align to TRBD2. The V gene end was trimmed by 2 bases and the J gene end by 1 base; junction bases not matched to a gene: 11. Looked up from germline, CDR1 is SGHRS and CDR2 is YFSETQ. CDR3 length: 17 amino acids. This CDR3 reads CASSFDPGAGTQETQYF. CDR3 in DNA: TGCGCCAGCAGCTTTGACCCGGGAGCGGGGACCCAAGAGACCCAGTACTTC.

V usage is TRBV15 and J usage is TRBJ2-1; D unclear. Trimming left V 1 base short and J 7 bases short, with 11 bases between. Germline assignment: CDR1 LNHNV and CDR2 YYDKDF (reference sequence). This CDR3 is 14 amino acids long. CDR3 nucleotide sequence: TGTGCCACCAGCAGAGCCCATCACGAAAATGAGCAGTTCTTC. Translated: CATSRAHHENEQFF. Complete variable domain (other parts from reference TRBV15 and TRBJ2-1): DAMVIQNPRYQVTQFGKPVTLSCSQTLNHNVMYWYQQKSSQAPKLLFHYYDKDFNNEADTPDNFQSRRPNTSFCFLDIRSPGLGDTAMYLCATSRAHHENEQFFGPGTRLTVL.